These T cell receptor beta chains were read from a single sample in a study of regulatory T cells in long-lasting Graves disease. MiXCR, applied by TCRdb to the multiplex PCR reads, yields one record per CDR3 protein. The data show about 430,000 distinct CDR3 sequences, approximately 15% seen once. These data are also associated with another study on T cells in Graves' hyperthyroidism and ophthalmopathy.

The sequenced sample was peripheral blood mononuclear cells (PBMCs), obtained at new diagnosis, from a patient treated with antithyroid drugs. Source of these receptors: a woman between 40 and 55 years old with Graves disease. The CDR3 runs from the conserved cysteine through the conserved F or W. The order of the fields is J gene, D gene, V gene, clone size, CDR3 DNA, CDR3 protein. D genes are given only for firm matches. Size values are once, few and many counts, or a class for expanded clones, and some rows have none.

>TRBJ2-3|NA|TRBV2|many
TGTGCCAGCAGTGATTCAAGCACAGATACGCAGTATTTT
CASSDSSTDTQYF
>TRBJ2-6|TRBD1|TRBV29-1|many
TGCAGCGTTGAAGATGCTGACAGGGTTGAACCTGGGGCCAACGTCCTGACTTTC
CSVEDADRVEPGANVLTF
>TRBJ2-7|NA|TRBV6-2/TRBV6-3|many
TGTGCCAGCAGTTACCGGGTCGTCGGGAACTACGAGCAGTACTTC
CASSYRVVGNYEQYF
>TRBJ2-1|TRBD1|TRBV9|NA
TGTGCCAGCAGCGTGGACAGGGTCGACAATGAGCAGTTCTTC
CASSVDRVDNEQFF
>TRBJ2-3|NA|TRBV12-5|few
TGTGCTAGTGGTTTGGCGGGAGCGACAGATACGCAGTATTTT
CASGLAGATDTQYF
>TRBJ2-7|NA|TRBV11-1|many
TGTGCCAGCAGCCAAAAAATTCTAGGGCTCGACGAGCAGTACTTC
CASSQKILGLDEQYF
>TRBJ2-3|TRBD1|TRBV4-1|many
TGCGCCAGCAGCCAACCGACAGGGACGGAGACAGATACGCAGTATTTT
CASSQPTGTETDTQYF
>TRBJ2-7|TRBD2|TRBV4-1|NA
TGCGCCAGCAGCCAAGATCTTGTAGGTGGGGGGGCCTACGAGCAGTACTTC
CASSQDLVGGGAYEQYF
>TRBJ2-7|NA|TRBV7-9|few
TGTGCCAGCAGCTTAGGGATGACAGGTTCCTACGAGCAGTACTTC
CASSLGMTGSYEQYF
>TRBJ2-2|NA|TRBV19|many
TGTGCCAGTAGTATAGGGTACACCGGGGAGCTGTTTTTT
CASSIGYTGELFF
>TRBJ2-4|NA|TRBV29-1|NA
TGCAGCGTTGAAACCTATGGGGAACACATTCAGTACTTC
CSVETYGEHIQYF
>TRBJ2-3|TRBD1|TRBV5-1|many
TGCGCCAGCAGCAAAACGACAGGGGTCAGCACAGATACGCAGTATTTT
CASSKTTGVSTDTQYF
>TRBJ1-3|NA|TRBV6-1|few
TGTGCCAGCAGCAGTACGGTCTCTGGAAACACCATATATTTT
CASSSTVSGNTIYF
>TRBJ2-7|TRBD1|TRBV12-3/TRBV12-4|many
TGTGCCAGCAAGAAAAGACAGGGGGGCACCTACGAGCAGTACTTC
CASKKRQGGTYEQYF
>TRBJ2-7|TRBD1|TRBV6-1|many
TGTGCCAGCAGTGCTTGGACAGGCCCCTACGAGCAGTACTTC
CASSAWTGPYEQYF
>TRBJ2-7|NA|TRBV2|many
TGTGCCAGCAATGTGGCCGGAAACTACGAGCAGTACTTC
CASNVAGNYEQYF
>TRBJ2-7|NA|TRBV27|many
TGTGCCACCACCTCGGGTTCCAGGGCACACGAGCAGTACTTC
CATTSGSRAHEQYF
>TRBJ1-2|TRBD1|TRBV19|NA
TGTGCCAGTAGTTCCACCTCACGGACAGGCACTATCCGTGCCTATGGCTACACCTTC
CASSSTSRTGTIRAYGYTF
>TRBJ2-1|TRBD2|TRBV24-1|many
TGTGCCACCAGTGACCCATCGGGGGGCTCCTACAATGAGCAGTTCTTC
CATSDPSGGSYNEQFF
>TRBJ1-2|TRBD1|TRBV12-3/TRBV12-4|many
TGTGCCAGCATTCGGACAGGGAATGGCTACACCTTC
CASIRTGNGYTF
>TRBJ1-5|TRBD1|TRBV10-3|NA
TGTGCCATCAGTGAGGGGACAGGGTGGCAGCCCCAGCATTTT
CAISEGTGWQPQHF
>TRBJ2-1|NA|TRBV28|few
TGTGCCAGCAGCAATGGCGATCTGAGCTACAATGAGCAGTTCTTC
CASSNGDLSYNEQFF
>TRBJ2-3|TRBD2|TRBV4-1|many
TGCGCCAGCAGCCGCTGGGAGGGAAGCACAGATACGCAGTATTTT
CASSRWEGSTDTQYF
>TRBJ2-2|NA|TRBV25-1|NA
TGTGCCAGCAGTGGGCCAGGGCCGACCAGGGAGCTGTTTTTT
CASSGPGPTRELFF
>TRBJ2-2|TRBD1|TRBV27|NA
TGTGCCAGCAGTTTAATAGGGGGCGCCGGGGAGCTGTTTTTT
CASSLIGGAGELFF
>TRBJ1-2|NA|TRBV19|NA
TGTGCCACCGCCTCCGGGAGGGGTCTATTTGGCTACACCTTC
CATASGRGLFGYTF
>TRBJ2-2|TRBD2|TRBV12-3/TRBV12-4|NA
TGTGCCAGCAGTTTAACTAGCGGGGGACCCGGGGAGCTGTTTTTT
CASSLTSGGPGELFF
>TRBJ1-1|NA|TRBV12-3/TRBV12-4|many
TGTGCCAGCCTAGCCGACCTGAACACTGAAGCTTTCTTT
CASLADLNTEAFF
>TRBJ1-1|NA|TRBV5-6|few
TGTGCCAGCAGCTTGAGAAGGTCTGGTGCAGCTGAAGCTTTCTTT
CASSLRRSGAAEAFF
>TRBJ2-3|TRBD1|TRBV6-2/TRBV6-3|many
TGTGCCAGCAGTTTCCCGGGACAGGGCGCAGATACGCAGTATTTT
CASSFPGQGADTQYF
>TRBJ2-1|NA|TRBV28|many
TGTGCCAGCAGTTTAGAAAACCTTGACAGGAGCTCCTACAATGAGCAGTTCTTC
CASSLENLDRSSYNEQFF
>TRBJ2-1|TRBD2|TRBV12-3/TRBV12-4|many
TGTGCCAGCAGCGTCGCGGGAGGGCAGTTCTTC
CASSVAGGQFF
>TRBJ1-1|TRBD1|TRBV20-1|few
TGCAGTGCTAGAGCGCAGGGGGCGCTCAGTGGTACTGAAGCTTTCTTT
CSARAQGALSGTEAFF
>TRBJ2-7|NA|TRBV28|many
TGTGCCAGCAGTTTAAGATTGAAAGGGATAGGCGAGCAGTACTTC
CASSLRLKGIGEQYF
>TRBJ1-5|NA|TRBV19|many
TGTGCCAGTAGTTGGTCGGACTATAGCAATCAGCCCCAGCATTTT
CASSWSDYSNQPQHF
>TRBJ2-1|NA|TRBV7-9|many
TGTGCCAGCAGCGCGCAAGGGGCGGGACACTCCTACAATGAGCAGTTCTTC
CASSAQGAGHSYNEQFF
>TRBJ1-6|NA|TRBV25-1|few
TGTGCCAGCACTGGCCCCGGATCACCCCTCCACTTT
CASTGPGSPLHF
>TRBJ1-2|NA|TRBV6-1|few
TGTGCCAGCAGTGGTAGGGTGGGGACTGGTGGCTACACCTTC
CASSGRVGTGGYTF
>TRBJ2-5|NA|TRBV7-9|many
TGTGCCAGCAGCTCCCTGGTGCAGGCGCAAGAGACCCAGTACTTC
CASSSLVQAQETQYF
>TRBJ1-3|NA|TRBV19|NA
TGTGCCAGTAGTCCCGCGCCGGCGGGAGGAAACACCATATATTTT
CASSPAPAGGNTIYF
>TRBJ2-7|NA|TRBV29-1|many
TGCAGCGTTGTTTACGGGGTAACCTACGAGCAGTACTTC
CSVVYGVTYEQYF
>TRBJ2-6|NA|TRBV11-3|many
TGTGCCAGCAGGAATACAGTTTTCGCTGGGGCCAACGTCCTGACTTTC
CASRNTVFAGANVLTF
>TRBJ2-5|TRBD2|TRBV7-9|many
TGTGCCAGCAGCTCGAGGACTAGAGGTCGTGAGGAGACCCAGTACTTC
CASSSRTRGREETQYF
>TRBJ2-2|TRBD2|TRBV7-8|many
TGTGCCAGCAGCTTGACCCGCCCGGGACTAGCGGTCCGAGCGAACACCGGGGAGCTGTTTTTT
CASSLTRPGLAVRANTGELFF
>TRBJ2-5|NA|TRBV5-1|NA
TGCGCCAGCAGCTTGTCGGGCAGCTGGGAGACCCAGTACTTC
CASSLSGSWETQYF
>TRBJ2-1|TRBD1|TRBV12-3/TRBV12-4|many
TGTGCCAGCAGCCCGGGACAGATCAATGAGCAGTTCTTC
CASSPGQINEQFF
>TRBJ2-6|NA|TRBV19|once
TGTGCCAGTAGTTCCTGGATCTCTGGGGCCAACGTCCTGACTTTC
CASSSWISGANVLTF
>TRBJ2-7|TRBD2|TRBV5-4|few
TGTGCCAGCAGTTTTTCCGGGACTAGCGGCTATTACGAGCAGTACTTC
CASSFSGTSGYYEQYF
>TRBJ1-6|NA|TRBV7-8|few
TGTGCCAGCAGCTTAGCGGGGTCACCCCTCCACTTT
CASSLAGSPLHF
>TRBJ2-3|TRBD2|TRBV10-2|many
TGCGCCAGCCGATGGCGGGAGGGTCGAGATACGCAGTATTTT
CASRWREGRDTQYF
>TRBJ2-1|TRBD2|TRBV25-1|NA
TGTGCCAGCAGTGAGACACTTGGGGCGGCTAGCGGGAGTATAGGCGATGAGCAGTTCTTC
CASSETLGAASGSIGDEQFF
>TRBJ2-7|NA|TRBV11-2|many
TGTGCCAGCAGCTTAGATCCCGGGAGCTACGAGCAGTACTTC
CASSLDPGSYEQYF
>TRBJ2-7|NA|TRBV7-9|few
TGTGCCAGCAGCCGGAGGGTCCAGACTGAGCAGTACTTC
CASSRRVQTEQYF
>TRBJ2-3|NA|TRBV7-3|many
TGTGCCAGCAGCTTAACAGGGGGCACAGATACGCAGTATTTT
CASSLTGGTDTQYF
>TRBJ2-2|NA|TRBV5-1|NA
TGCGCCAGCAGCTTTCCATACGGGGAGCTGTTTTTT
CASSFPYGELFF